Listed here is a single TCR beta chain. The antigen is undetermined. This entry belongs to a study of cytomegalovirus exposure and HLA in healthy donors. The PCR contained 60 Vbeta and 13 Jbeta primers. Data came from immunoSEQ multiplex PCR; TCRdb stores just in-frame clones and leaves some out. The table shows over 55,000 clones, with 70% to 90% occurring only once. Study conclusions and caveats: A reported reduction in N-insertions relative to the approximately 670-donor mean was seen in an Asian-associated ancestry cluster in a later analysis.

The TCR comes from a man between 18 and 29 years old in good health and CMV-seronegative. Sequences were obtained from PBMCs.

CDR3 nucleotides: TGTGCCAGCAGCTCCCTTAGCGGGGTAGTGTACGAGCAGTACTTC. Translation: CASSSLSGVVYEQYF. This chain connects TRBV11-2 to TRBJ2-7, with TRBD2 identical over 8 bases. The CDR3 totals 15 residues. CDR1 SGHAT and CDR2 FQNNGV come from the germline V gene. After removal of 4 bases from V and 4 bases from J, the junction contained 9 bases not matched to a gene.